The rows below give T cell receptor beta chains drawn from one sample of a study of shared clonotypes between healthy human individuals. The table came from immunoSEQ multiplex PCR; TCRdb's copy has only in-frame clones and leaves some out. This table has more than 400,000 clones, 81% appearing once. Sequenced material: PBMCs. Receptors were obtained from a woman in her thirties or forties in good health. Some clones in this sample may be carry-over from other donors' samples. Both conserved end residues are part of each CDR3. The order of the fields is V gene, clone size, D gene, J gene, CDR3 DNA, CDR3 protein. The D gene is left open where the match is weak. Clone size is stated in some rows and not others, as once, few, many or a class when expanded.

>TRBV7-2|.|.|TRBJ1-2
TGTGCCAGCAGCTTAGCGTCAGGGACACACGGCTACACCTTC
CASSLASGTHGYTF
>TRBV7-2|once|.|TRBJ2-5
TGTGCCAGCAGCAACCAGCGGAAACAAGAGACCCAGTACTTC
CASSNQRKQETQYF
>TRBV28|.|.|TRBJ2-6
TGTGCCAGCAGTTTACTATACAGCTCTGGGGCCAACGTCCTGACTTTC
CASSLLYSSGANVLTF
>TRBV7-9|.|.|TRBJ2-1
TGTGCCAGCAGCCTGACGGGGGACAACAATGAGCAGTTCTTC
CASSLTGDNNEQFF
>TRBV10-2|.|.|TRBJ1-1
TGCGACAGCAGTGTCAACTACGTGAGCACTGAAGCTTTCTTT
CDSSVNYVSTEAFF
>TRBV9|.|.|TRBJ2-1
TGTGCCAGCAGCCTCCTTGCGGGTGTAAATGAGCAGTTCTTC
CASSLLAGVNEQFF
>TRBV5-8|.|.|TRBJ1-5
TGTGCCAGCAGCTTGGGTACCAATCAGCCCCAGCATTTT
CASSLGTNQPQHF
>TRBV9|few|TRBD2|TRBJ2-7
TGTGCCAGCAGCGCGCCGGGGACTAGCGGTGAGCAGTACTTC
CASSAPGTSGEQYF
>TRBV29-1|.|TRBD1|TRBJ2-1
TGCAGCGCTCCGGGACAGGGTAGCGAGCAGTTCTTC
CSAPGQGSEQFF
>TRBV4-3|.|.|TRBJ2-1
TGCGCCAGCAGCCAAGACCCCATGGCTAGCGTCTCCTACAATGAGCAGTTCTTC
CASSQDPMASVSYNEQFF
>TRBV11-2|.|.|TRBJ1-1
TGTGCCAGCAGCTTTGGGGATCGGAACACTGAAGCTTTCTTT
CASSFGDRNTEAFF
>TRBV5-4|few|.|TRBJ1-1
TGTGCCAGCATCCGGGACGGGTTGAACACTGAAGCTTTCTTT
CASIRDGLNTEAFF
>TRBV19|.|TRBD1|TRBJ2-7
TGTGCCAGTAGTACGACAGGGGGCTTCGAGCAGTACTTC
CASSTTGGFEQYF
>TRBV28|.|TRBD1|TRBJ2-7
TGTGCCAGCAGTTACCCCGGACAGGGGTCGTACGAGCAGTACTTC
CASSYPGQGSYEQYF
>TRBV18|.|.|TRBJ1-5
TGTGCCAGCTCACCATATGGACAGAACAATCAGCCCCAGCATTTT
CASSPYGQNNQPQHF
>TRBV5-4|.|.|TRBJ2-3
TGTGCCAGCAGCCCGGACAGTCAAAGCACAGATACGCAGTATTTT
CASSPDSQSTDTQYF
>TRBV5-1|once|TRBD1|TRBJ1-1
TGCGCCAGCAGCCGGGCCGGACAGGTCACTGAAGCTTTCTTT
CASSRAGQVTEAFF
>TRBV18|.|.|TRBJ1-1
TGTGCCAGCTCACCAAACAGGGAGAACACTGAAGCTTTCTTT
CASSPNRENTEAFF
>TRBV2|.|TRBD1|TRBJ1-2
TGTGCCAGCAGTCCGGGACAGTCGGTCTATGGCTACACCTTC
CASSPGQSVYGYTF
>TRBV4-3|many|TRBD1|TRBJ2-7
TGCGCCAGCAGCCAAGAGACAGGGAATCTATACGAGCAGTACTTC
CASSQETGNLYEQYF
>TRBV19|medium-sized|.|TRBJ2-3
TGTGCCAGTAGTGTGTGGGAGGCCCCAGATACGCAGTATTTT
CASSVWEAPDTQYF
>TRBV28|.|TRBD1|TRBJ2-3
TGTGCCAGCAGTTTACTCGGACAGGGAAAGGTCGATACGCAGTATTTT
CASSLLGQGKVDTQYF
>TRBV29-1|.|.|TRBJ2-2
TGCAGCGTTAATGGAGACTGGAACACCGGGGAGCTGTTTTTT
CSVNGDWNTGELFF
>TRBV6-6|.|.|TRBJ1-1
TGTGCCAGCAGTTCGCAAGATCGTGAAGCTTTCTTT
CASSSQDREAFF
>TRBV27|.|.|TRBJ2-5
TGTGCCAGCAGCTGGGGGCAGGGAGAGACCCAGTACTTC
CASSWGQGETQYF
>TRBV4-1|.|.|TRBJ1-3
TGCGCCAGCAGCCCCCGGGGGGGCAGCTCTGGAAACACCATATATTTT
CASSPRGGSSGNTIYF
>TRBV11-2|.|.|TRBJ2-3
TGTGCCAGCAGCTTAGGGGTGGCTAGGTATACGCAGTATTTT
CASSLGVARYTQYF
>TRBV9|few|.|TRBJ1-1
TGTGCCAGCAGCCCTTCCTCCATGAACACTGAAGCTTTCTTT
CASSPSSMNTEAFF
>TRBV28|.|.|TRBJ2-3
TGTGCCAGCAGGGCCAGCACAGATACGCAGTATTTT
CASRASTDTQYF
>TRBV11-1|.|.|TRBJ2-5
TGTGCCAGCTCCCACCCCGAACGGAGAGAGACCCAGTACTTC
CASSHPERRETQYF
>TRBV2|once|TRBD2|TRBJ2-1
TGTGCCAGCAGTGATACGGCGGGAGAATCCTACAATGAGCAGTTCTTC
CASSDTAGESYNEQFF
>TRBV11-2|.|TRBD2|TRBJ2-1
TGTGCCAGCAGCTTAGATTGGACTATAGGACTAGCGGCCCGACCAAATGAGCAGTTCTTC
CASSLDWTIGLAARPNEQFF
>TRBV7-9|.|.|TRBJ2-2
TGTGCCAGCAGCCTTACTAGTTATGCCACCGGGGAGCTGTTTTTT
CASSLTSYATGELFF
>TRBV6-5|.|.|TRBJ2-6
TGTGCCAGCAGTTCGGGATCTGGGGCCAACGTCCTGACTTTC
CASSSGSGANVLTF
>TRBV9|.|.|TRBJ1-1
TGTGCCAGCAGCATTTCCCAGGGGAACACTGAAGCTTTCTTT
CASSISQGNTEAFF
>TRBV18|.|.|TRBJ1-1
TGTGCCAGCTCGCCCAGGGCACGAGATGAAGCTTTCTTT
CASSPRARDEAFF
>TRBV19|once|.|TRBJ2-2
TGTGCCAGTAGTATGCGAGTCGGGGAGCTGTTTTTT
CASSMRVGELFF
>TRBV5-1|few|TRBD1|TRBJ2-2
TGCGCCAGCAGCTTGGCGACAGGGGCTTCCGGGGAGCTGTTTTTT
CASSLATGASGELFF
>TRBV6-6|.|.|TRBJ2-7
TGTGCCAGCAGTCCCGACCCGGCGGCCCCAGCCGAGCAGTACTTC
CASSPDPAAPAEQYF
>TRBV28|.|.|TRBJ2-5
TGTGCCAGCAGTTCCGACCGGGGCCAAGAGACCCAGTACTTC
CASSSDRGQETQYF
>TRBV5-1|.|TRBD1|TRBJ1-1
TGCGCCAGCAGCTCAGGACAGGGGAACACTGAAGCTTTCTTT
CASSSGQGNTEAFF
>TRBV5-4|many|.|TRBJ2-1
TGTGCCAGCAGCAAGATCGGTGGAGGGGGCAATGAGCAGTTCTTC
CASSKIGGGGNEQFF
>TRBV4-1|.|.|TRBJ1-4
TGCGCCAGCAGCGGAGGTCAGGGAGGGGGTGAAAAACTGTTTTTT
CASSGGQGGGEKLFF
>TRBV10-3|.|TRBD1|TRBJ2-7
TGTGCCAGCGGACAGGGGGCGGTTAGTACCTACGAGCAGTACTTC
CASGQGAVSTYEQYF
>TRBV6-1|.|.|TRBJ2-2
TGTGCCAGCGACGACGTGGGGAACACCGGGGAGCTGTTTTTT
CASDDVGNTGELFF
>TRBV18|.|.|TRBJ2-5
TGTGCCAGCTCACCAGCGGGGAAGTACCAAGAGACCCAGTACTTC
CASSPAGKYQETQYF
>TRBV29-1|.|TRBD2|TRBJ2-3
TGCAGCCCATCGGGACTACCCACAGATACGCAGTATTTT
CSPSGLPTDTQYF